This T cell receptor beta chain came from a study of patients and donors after allogeneic stem cell transplantation. This clonotype has more than one count but fewer than ten. TCRdb re-called the RT-PCR reads through MiXCR, storing one row per CDR3 protein. The sample has roughly 230,000 distinct CDR3 sequences, roughly 13% seen once. The V gene end was trimmed by 1 base and the J gene end by 0 bases; junction bases not matched to a gene: 3. Per germline, CDR1 SGHRS and CDR2 YFSETQ. This CDR3 spans 15 amino acids. Material for sequencing was blood, either unsorted or a sorted T cell fraction (not recorded which). The chain links TRBV5-1 to TRBJ2-5, with 7 bases matching TRBD2. This TCR was sampled from a human donor who was either an allogeneic HSCT recipient or a stem cell or donor lymphocyte infusion donor (not recorded which). It is not recorded whose cells these are; they may come from a transplant donor. CDR3 sequence (DNA): TGCGCCAGCAGCTTGAGCGGGAAAAACCAAGAGACCCAGTACTTC. Residues: CASSLSGKNQETQYF.